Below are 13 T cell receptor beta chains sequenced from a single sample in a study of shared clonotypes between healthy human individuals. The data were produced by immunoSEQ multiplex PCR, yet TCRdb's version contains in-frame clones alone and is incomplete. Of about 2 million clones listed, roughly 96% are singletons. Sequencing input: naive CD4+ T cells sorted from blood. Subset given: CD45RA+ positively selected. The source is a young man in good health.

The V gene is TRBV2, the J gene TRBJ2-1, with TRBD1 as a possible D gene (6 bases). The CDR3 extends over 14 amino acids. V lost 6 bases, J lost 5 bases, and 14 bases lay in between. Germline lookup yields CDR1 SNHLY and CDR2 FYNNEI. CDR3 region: CASRRDTFNNEQFF. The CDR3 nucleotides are TGTGCCAGCAGGAGGGACACCTTTAACAATGAGCAGTTCTTC.

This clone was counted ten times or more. CDR3 sequence (DNA): TGCAGCGTTGGAAACAGGGACTACGAGCAGTACTTC. Translating it yields CSVGNRDYEQYF. The genes are TRBV29-1 and TRBJ2-7, with D perhaps matching TRBD1 (6 bases). V was clipped by 4 bases and J by 3 bases, with 10 bases between them. The CDR3 is 12 residues long. CDR1 SQVTM and CDR2 ANQGSEA come from the germline V gene.

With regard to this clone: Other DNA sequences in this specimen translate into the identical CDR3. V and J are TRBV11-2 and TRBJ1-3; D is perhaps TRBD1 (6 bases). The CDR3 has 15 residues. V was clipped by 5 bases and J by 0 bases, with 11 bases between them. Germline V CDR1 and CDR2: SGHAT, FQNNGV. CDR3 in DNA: TGTGCCAGCAGCCTGACGGACAGCTCTGGAAACACCATATATTTT. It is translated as CASSLTDSSGNTIYF.

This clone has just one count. As DNA, the CDR3 is TGTGCCAGCACCTCTAGCAATGAGCAGTTCTTC. Translating it yields CASTSSNEQFF. This rearrangement joins TRBV5-4 to TRBJ2-1; D is uncertain. The V and J ends lost 6 bases and 6 bases respectively, with 7 bases between them. The V gene's germline CDR1 is SGHNT and CDR2 YYREEE (reference sequence). The CDR3 sequence is 11 residues long. The whole variable domain, filled in from reference TRBV5-4 and TRBJ2-1, reads ETGVTQSPTHLIKTRGQQVTLRCSSQSGHNTVSWYQQALGQGPQFIFQYYREEENGRGNFPPRFSGLQFPNYSSELNVNALELDDSALYLCASTSSNEQFFGPGTRLTVL.

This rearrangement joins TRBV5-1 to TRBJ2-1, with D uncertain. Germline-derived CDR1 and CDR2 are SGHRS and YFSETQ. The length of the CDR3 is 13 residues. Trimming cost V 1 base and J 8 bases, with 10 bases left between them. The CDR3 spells CASSLLTLDEQFF. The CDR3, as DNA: TGCGCCAGCAGCTTGTTGACACTCGATGAGCAGTTCTTC.

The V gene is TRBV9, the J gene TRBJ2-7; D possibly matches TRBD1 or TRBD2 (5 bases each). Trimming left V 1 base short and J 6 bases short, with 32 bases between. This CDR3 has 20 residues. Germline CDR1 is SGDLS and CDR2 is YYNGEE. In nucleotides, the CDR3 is TGTGCCAGCAGCGTAAAGGCCGGGATGGGGGACCCCGAGGCCCTTGGCGAGCAGTACTTC. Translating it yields CASSVKAGMGDPEALGEQYF.

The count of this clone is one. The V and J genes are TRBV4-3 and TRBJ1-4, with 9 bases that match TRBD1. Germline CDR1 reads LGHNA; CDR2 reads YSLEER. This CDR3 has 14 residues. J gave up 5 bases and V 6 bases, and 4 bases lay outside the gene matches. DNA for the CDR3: TGCGCCAGCAGACCAGACAGGGGGAATGAAAAACTGTTTTTT. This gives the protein CASRPDRGNEKLFF.

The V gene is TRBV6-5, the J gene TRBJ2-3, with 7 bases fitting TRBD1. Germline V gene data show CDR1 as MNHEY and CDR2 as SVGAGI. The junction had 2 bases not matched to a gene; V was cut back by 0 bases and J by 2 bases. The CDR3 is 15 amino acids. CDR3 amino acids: CASSYSGTATDTQYF. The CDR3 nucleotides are TGTGCCAGCAGTTACTCGGGGACAGCCACAGATACGCAGTATTTT.

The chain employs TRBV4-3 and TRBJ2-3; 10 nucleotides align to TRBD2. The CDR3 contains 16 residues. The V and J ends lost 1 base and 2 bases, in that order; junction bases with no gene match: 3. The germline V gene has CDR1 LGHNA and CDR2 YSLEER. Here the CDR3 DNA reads TGCGCCAGCAGCCAAGCGGGACTAGCGTTCACAGATACGCAGTATTTT. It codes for CASSQAGLAFTDTQYF.

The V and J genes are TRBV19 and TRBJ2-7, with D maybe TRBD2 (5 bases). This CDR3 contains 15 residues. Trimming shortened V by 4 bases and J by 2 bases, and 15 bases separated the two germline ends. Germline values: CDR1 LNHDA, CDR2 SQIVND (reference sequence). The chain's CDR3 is CASSNGLGIPYEQYF. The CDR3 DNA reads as TGTGCCAGTAGTAACGGACTCGGAATTCCCTACGAGCAGTACTTC.

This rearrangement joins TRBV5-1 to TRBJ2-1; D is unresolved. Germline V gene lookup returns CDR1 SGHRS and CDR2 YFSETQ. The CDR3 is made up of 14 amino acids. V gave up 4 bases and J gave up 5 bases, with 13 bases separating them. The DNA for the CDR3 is TGCGCCAGCAGCCTCGGTTGGCAGCACAATGAGCAGTTCTTC. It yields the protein CASSLGWQHNEQFF.

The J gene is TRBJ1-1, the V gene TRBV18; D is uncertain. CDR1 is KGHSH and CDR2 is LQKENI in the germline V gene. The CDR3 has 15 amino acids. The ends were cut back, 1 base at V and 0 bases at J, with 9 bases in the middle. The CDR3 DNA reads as TGTGCCAGCTCACCACTGCCAGACATGAACACTGAAGCTTTCTTT. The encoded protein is CASSPLPDMNTEAFF.

The CDR3 nucleotides read TGCGCCATCACGGTGGAGACTAGCGGTACTTACGAGCAGTACTTC. Translating it yields CAITVETSGTYEQYF. This chain connects TRBV5-1 to TRBJ2-7, with 9 positions matching TRBD2. The CDR3 runs 15 residues. Germline loops: CDR1 SGHRS, CDR2 YFSETQ. V lost 9 bases, J lost 4 bases, and 14 bases stayed unmatched.